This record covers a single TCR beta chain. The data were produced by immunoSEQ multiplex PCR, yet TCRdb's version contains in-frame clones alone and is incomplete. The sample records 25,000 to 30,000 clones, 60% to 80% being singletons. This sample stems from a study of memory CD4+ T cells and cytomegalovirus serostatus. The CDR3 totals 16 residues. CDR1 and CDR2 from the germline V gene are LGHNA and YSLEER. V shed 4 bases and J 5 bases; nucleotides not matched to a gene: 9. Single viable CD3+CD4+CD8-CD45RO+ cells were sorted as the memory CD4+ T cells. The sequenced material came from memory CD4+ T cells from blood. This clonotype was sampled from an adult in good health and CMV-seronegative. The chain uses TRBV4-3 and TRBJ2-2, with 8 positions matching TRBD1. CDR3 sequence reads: CASSRQWTGNTGELFF. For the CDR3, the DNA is TGCGCCAGCAGCCGTCAATGGACAGGGAATACCGGGGAGCTGTTTTTT.